The 22 T cell receptor beta chains below were found in one sample sequenced in a study of cytomegalovirus exposure and HLA in healthy donors. PCR was performed using 60 Vbeta and 13 Jbeta primers. TCRdb's copy holds only in-frame clones and misses some; the assay was immunoSEQ multiplex PCR. Here the sample table reports approximately 110,000 clones. The sample consisted of PBMCs. The receptors stem from a middle-aged man in good health and CMV-seronegative.

This chain uses TRBV6-5 with TRBJ2-7; 7 bases map to TRBD1. After removal of 0 bases from V and 1 base from J, the junction contained 3 bases not matched to a gene. This CDR3 is 15 amino acids long. Per germline, CDR1 MNHEY and CDR2 SVGAGI. The CDR3 nucleotides read TGTGCCAGCAGTTACTCGGAACAGGGGTCCTACGAGCAGTACTTC. This codes for CASSYSEQGSYEQYF.

The chain combines TRBV7-9 with TRBJ2-7; 7 nucleotides align to TRBD2. V lost 5 bases, J lost 3 bases, and 13 bases stayed unmatched. Per the germline V gene, CDR1 is SEHNR and CDR2 is FQNEAQ (reference sequence). This CDR3 has 16 amino acids. Here the CDR3 DNA reads TGTGCCAGCAGCCCACCTCCTAGTAGCGGGCTCTACGAGCAGTACTTC. This sequence encodes CASSPPPSSGLYEQYF.

The gene calls are TRBV10-3 and TRBJ1-1, with D possibly matching TRBD1 (5 bases). Germline values: CDR1 ENHRY, CDR2 SYGVKD. This CDR3 region has 12 residues. Trimming took 2 bases from V and 6 from J, leaving 7 bases between them. The CDR3 coding sequence is TGTGCCATCAGTGAGGCAGGGTCTGAAGCTTTCTTT. Encoded protein: CAISEAGSEAFF.

This chain uses TRBV6-5 with TRBJ2-5, with D perhaps TRBD1 (6 bases). Germline CDR1 and CDR2: MNHEY and SVGAGI. The CDR3 is 15 residues long. The V gene lost 0 bases and the J gene lost 3 bases, with 11 bases spanning the gap. Here the CDR3 DNA reads TGTGCCAGCAGTTACTCCCCCTACAGGGAAGAGACCCAGTACTTC. It encodes CASSYSPYREETQYF.

The rearrangement joins TRBV9 to TRBJ2-3, with D possibly matching TRBD2 (6 bases). Trimming left V 4 bases short and J 6 bases short, with 24 bases between. Germline lookup yields CDR1 SGDLS and CDR2 YYNGEE. The CDR3 totals 17 residues. The CDR3 nucleotides are TGTGCCAGCAGCCCTCGTCCCCGGGACTCGGGAATGGATACGCAGTATTTT. Translating it yields CASSPRPRDSGMDTQYF.

V usage is TRBV10-3 and J usage is TRBJ1-1, with D perhaps matching TRBD1 (5 bases). The CDR3 extends over 13 amino acids. Germline V gene lookup returns CDR1 ENHRY and CDR2 SYGVKD. Trimming removed 10 bases from V and 1 base from J, with 13 bases in between. The CDR3 loop is CATGLGQNTEAFF. CDR3 DNA: TGTGCCACTGGGTTAGGACAGAACACTGAAGCTTTCTTT.

This CDR3 reads CASSPGGEQYF. In DNA form, the CDR3 reads TGTGCCAGCAGCCCCGGGGGGGAACAGTACTTC. V is TRBV9 and J is TRBJ2-7; 8 nucleotides align to TRBD2. Trimming removed 4 bases from V and 10 bases from J; junction bases left unmatched: 4. The CDR3 extends over 11 amino acids. CDR1 and CDR2 from the germline V gene are SGDLS and YYNGEE.

The J gene is TRBJ1-1, the V gene TRBV7-2; D is unresolved. The CDR3 covers 15 residues. The V end lost 7 bases, the J end lost 0 bases, and 15 bases lay between the germline ends. The germline CDR1 and CDR2 sequences are SGHTA and FQGNSA. The CDR3 sequence: CASIPLGQLNTEAFF. Here the CDR3 DNA reads TGTGCCAGCATTCCTCTTGGGCAGCTGAACACTGAAGCTTTCTTT.

This chain uses TRBV11-3 with TRBJ2-3; 15 bases map to TRBD2. Germline V lookup: CDR1 SGHNT, CDR2 YENEEA. J was trimmed by 1 base and V by 4 bases; bases with no gene match: 3. This CDR3 has 17 amino acids. CDR3 DNA sequence: TGTGCCAGCAGCTCAGGACTAGCGGGAGGGGGCACAGATACGCAGTATTTT. As protein: CASSSGLAGGGTDTQYF.

The chain recombines TRBV27 with TRBJ1-5; D perhaps matches TRBD1 (5 bases). Trimming removed 7 bases at V and 4 bases at J, with 14 bases between. This CDR3 has 14 residues. Germline V gives CDR1 MNHEY, CDR2 SMNVEV (reference sequence). DNA for the CDR3: TGTGCCAGCAAGAATAGGACAAATAATCAGCCCCAGCATTTT. Its translation: CASKNRTNNQPQHF.

The rearrangement uses TRBV7-9 and TRBJ1-1; no clear D gene. Deletions cut 3 bases from V and 4 bases from J, with 9 bases between. CDR3 length: 13 residues. CDR1 and CDR2 from the germline V gene are SEHNR and FQNEAQ (reference sequence). In DNA form, the CDR3 reads TGTGCCAGCAGCTTGCTGTCCGGCACTGAAGCTTTCTTT. Residues: CASSLLSGTEAFF.

The chain joins TRBV10-3 to TRBJ2-2; D unclear. CDR1 ENHRY and CDR2 SYGVKD come from the germline V gene. This CDR3 spans 17 amino acids. V was clipped by 2 bases and J by 0 bases, with 13 bases between them. CDR3 bases: TGTGCCATCAGTGAGAGGCAGGTGATTTCGAACACCGGGGAGCTGTTTTTT. This codes for CAISERQVISNTGELFF.

This chain joins TRBV2 and TRBJ2-7; D is possibly TRBD2 (7 bases). The CDR3 has 12 amino acids. The V and J ends lost 6 bases and 11 bases respectively, with 17 bases between them. Germline V gene data show CDR1 as SNHLY and CDR2 as FYNNEI. The CDR3 region has the DNA TGTGCCAGCAGCACTTCGCAGGGGAGGGAGTACTTC. Protein sequence: CASSTSQGREYF.

This chain links TRBV6-6 with TRBJ2-7; 7 nucleotides line up with TRBD2. Per the germline V gene, CDR1 is MNHNY and CDR2 is SVGAGI (reference sequence). V was pared by 5 bases and J by 1 base, with 5 bases of the junction left unmatched. The CDR3 totals 14 residues. CDR3 sequence reads: CASSPGGRSYEQYF. The CDR3 nucleotides read TGTGCCAGCAGTCCGGGGGGTCGATCCTACGAGCAGTACTTC.

This chain connects TRBV6-1 to TRBJ1-2, with D perhaps TRBD1 (6 bases). The CDR3 sequence is 17 residues long. Trimming removed 2 bases from V and 1 base from J, with 17 bases in between. Germline V CDR1 and CDR2: MNHNS, SASEGT. CDR3 amino acids: CASSEPPGGPFNYGYTF. Here the CDR3 DNA reads TGTGCCAGCAGTGAACCGCCCGGGGGGCCGTTTAACTATGGCTACACCTTC.

The chain has TRBV4-2 and TRBJ1-2; D not certain. The CDR3 has 15 amino acids. The germline V gene encodes CDR1 LGHNA and CDR2 YNFKEQ. Trimming cost V 0 bases and J 2 bases, with 10 bases left between them. As DNA, the CDR3 is TGTGCCAGCAGCCAAGAGTTTACAGCCAACTATGGCTACACCTTC. Its translation is CASSQEFTANYGYTF.

In the case of this clone: A read error may account for a junction end that differs from germline. The rearrangement joins TRBV11-3 to TRBJ2-2; 10 bases match TRBD1. The CDR3 totals 16 residues. Germline CDR1 reads SGHNT; CDR2 reads YENEEA. The CDR3: CASSLDRGLGTGELFF. CDR3 DNA: TGTGCCAGCAGCCTAGACAGGGGGCTTGGCACCGGGGAGCTGTTTTTT.

J is TRBJ2-1 and V is TRBV7-3, with 13 bases identical to TRBD2. Germline V gene lookup returns CDR1 SGHTA and CDR2 FQGTGA. CDR3 length equals 17 residues. The V and J ends lost 1 base and 9 bases, in that order; junction bases with no gene match: 9. The DNA for the CDR3 is TGTGCCAGCAGCTTAAGACACGGACTAGCGGGAGTGCGTGAGCAGTTCTTC. It translates to CASSLRHGLAGVREQFF.

The rearrangement links TRBV7-8 to TRBJ2-1, with TRBD2 matching 8 bases. From germline, CDR1 is SGHVS and CDR2 FQNEAQ. The CDR3 is made up of 15 amino acids. J lost 5 bases, V lost 3 bases, and 6 bases had no gene match. In DNA form, the CDR3 reads TGTGCCAGCAGCTTTAGCGGGATGGTACACAATGAGCAGTTCTTC. Amino acids: CASSFSGMVHNEQFF. The full variable domain, completed using reference TRBV7-8 and TRBJ2-1, is GAGVSQSPRYKVAKRGQDVALRCDPISGHVSLFWYQQALGQGPEFLTYFQNEAQLDKSGLPSDRFFAERPEGSVSTLKIQRTQQEDSAVYLCASSFSGMVHNEQFFGPGTRLTVL.

The chain has TRBV5-5 and TRBJ2-7; perhaps TRBD1 as D (5 bases). The germline V gene has CDR1 SGHKS and CDR2 YYEKEE (reference sequence). The CDR3 runs to 15 residues. The V and J ends lost 5 bases and 3 bases respectively, with 18 bases between them. Here the CDR3 DNA reads TGTGCCAGCAGGCCGGCACAGGCGGCCAACTACGAGCAGTACTTC. Amino acids: CASRPAQAANYEQYF.

The chain links TRBV6-1 to TRBJ1-6; D is possibly TRBD1 (5 bases). The CDR3 covers 15 residues. CDR1 MNHNS and CDR2 SASEGT come from the germline V gene. Trimming took 6 bases from V and 7 from J, leaving 16 bases between them. The CDR3 sequence is CASRLPGLDNSPLHF. The CDR3, as DNA: TGTGCCAGCAGGTTACCGGGACTGGACAATTCACCCCTCCACTTT.

The chain joins TRBV5-4 to TRBJ2-1, with 11 bases identical to TRBD2. The CDR3 spans 20 residues. J was trimmed by 3 bases and V by 3 bases; bases with no gene match: 17. Germline V gene data show CDR1 as SGHNT and CDR2 as YYREEE (reference sequence). CDR3 amino acids: CASSSLIAGGPNVRYNEQFF. The CDR3 coding sequence is TGTGCCAGCAGCTCCCTAATAGCGGGAGGGCCAAACGTCCGCTACAATGAGCAGTTCTTC.